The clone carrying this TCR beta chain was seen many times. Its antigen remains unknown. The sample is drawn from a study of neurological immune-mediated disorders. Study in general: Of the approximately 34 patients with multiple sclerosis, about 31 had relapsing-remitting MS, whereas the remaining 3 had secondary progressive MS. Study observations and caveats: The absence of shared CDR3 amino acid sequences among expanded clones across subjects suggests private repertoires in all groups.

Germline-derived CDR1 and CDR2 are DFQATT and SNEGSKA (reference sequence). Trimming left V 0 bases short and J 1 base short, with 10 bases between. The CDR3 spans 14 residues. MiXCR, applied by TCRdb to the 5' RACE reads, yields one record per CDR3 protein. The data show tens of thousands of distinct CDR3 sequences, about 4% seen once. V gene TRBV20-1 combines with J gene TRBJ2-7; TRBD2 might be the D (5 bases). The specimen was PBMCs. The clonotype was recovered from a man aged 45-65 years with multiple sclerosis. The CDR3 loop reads CSARDQRGSYEQYF. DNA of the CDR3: TGCAGTGCTAGAGATCAACGGGGATCCTACGAGCAGTACTTC.